The 6 T cell receptor beta chains listed next were all sequenced from one sample in a study of breast tumors, draining lymph nodes, adjacent tissues. Breast cancer patients provided tissue from their axillary draining lymph nodes. TCRdb used MiXCR to reprocess the multiplex PCR reads, holding one entry per CDR3 protein. Of about 130,000 distinct CDR3 sequences listed, about 20% are singletons. The sample consisted of axillary lymph node tissue. The receptors derive from a female donor with breast cancer. Some clones in this sample may be carry-over from other donors' samples.

The chain has TRBV11-3 and TRBJ2-3; no clear D. V shed 5 bases and J shed 4 bases, with 10 bases lying between them. Germline CDR1 is SGHNT and CDR2 is YENEEA. CDR3 length: 13 amino acids. The CDR3 DNA reads as TGTGCCAGCAGCGGCGGATACGCAGATACGCAGTATTTT. It is translated as CASSGGYADTQYF.

A note on this clonotype: No conserved phenylalanine or tryptophan ends this CDR3, so it is likely a read error. The gene calls are TRBV6-1 and TRBJ1-6; D is perhaps TRBD1 (5 bases). The CDR3 spans 16 residues. Between the trimmed V and J ends, which lost 0 bases and 6 bases, there was a span of 12 bases. Germline V gene data show CDR1 as MNHNS and CDR2 as SASEGT. The CDR3 loop reads CASSEAISGFNSPLHL. The CDR3 coding sequence is TGTGCCAGCAGTGAAGCCATATCAGGGTTTAATTCACCCCTCCACCTT.

This clonotype was recorded once. The chain combines TRBV14 with TRBJ2-3, with D hard to call. The CDR3 is 13 amino acids. Deletions cut 4 bases from V and 2 bases from J, with 7 bases between. Germline CDR1 and CDR2: SGHDN and FVKESK. DNA for the CDR3: TGTGCCAGCAGCCTCATCTCCACAGATACGCAGTATTTT. It yields the protein CASSLISTDTQYF.

Note on this clonotype: Since no conserved phenylalanine or tryptophan closes the CDR3, a read error is the likely cause. J is TRBJ1-5 and V is TRBV6-1; 7 bases are shared with TRBD1. The CDR3 sequence is 15 residues long. The trim removed 7 bases at V and 0 bases at J, leaving 6 bases unmatched. The germline V gene has CDR1 MNHNS and CDR2 SASEGT. CDR3 region: CASKWTGNSNQPQHS. The CDR3 DNA follows: TGTGCCAGCAAATGGACAGGCAATAGCAATCAGCCCCAGCATTCT.

The table lists this clonotype with a few counts. V is TRBV19 and J is TRBJ1-4, with unresolved D. Per germline, CDR1 LNHDA and CDR2 SQIVND (reference sequence). Trimming removed 3 bases at V and 0 bases at J, with 8 bases between. The CDR3 contains 15 residues. The chain's CDR3 is CASSMGVATNEKLFF. The CDR3 DNA reads TGTGCCAGTAGTATGGGAGTTGCAACTAATGAAAAACTGTTTTTT.

As for this clonotype: This may stem from a read error, because a much larger clone lies one nucleotide away. A read error is likely, as this CDR3 ends without the conserved phenylalanine or tryptophan. V usage is TRBV12-3 or TRBV12-4 and J usage is TRBJ2-3; possible D gene TRBD2, 7 bases. V lost 6 bases, J lost 5 bases, and 24 bases lay in between. The CDR3 is 17 residues long. The CDR3 protein is CASRDRGGQWNEDTQYC. In DNA form, the CDR3 reads TGTGCCAGCAGAGATAGGGGGGGCCAATGGAACGAAGATACGCAGTATTGT.